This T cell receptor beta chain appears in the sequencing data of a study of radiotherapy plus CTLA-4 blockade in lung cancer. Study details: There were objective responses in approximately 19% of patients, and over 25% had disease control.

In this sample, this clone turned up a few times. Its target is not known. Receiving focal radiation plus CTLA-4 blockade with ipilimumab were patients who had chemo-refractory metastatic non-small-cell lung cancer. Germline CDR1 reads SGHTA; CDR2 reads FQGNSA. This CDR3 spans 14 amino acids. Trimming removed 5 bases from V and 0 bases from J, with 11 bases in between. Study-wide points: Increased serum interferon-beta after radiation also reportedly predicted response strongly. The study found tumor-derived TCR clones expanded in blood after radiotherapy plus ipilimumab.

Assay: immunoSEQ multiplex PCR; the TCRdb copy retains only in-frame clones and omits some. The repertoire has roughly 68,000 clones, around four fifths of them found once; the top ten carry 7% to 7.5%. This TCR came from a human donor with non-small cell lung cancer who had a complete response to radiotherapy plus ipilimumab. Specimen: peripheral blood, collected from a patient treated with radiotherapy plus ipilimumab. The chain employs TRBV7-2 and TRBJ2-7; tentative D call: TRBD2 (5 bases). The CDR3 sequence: CASSTNDYSYEQYF. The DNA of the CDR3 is TGTGCCAGCAGCACTAACGACTACTCCTACGAGCAGTACTTC.